The 17 T cell receptor beta chains presented below share a single source sample, sequenced in a study of blood T cells in healthy people across ages (dated by TCRdb to the mid-2010s). Libraries came from 5' RACE. The instrument given in TCRdb is Illumina HiSeq 2500. A second about 7 to 11 cycle PCR used a sample-barcoded 5' primer and a J-beta primer mix. TCRdb took the public reads, trimmed them with fastp at Q25, ran MiXCR for clone calling and kept in-frame beta chains. Records with the same CDR3 protein are collapsed into one entry carrying the most frequent genes and DNA. This sample comprises around 1.5 million distinct CDR3 sequences, 42% of them detected only once. The ten largest clones add up to 7.9% of the sample. Sequencing was done on a sample of blood. These receptors came from a woman under 30 in good health.

The V call is TRBV10-3, the J call TRBJ2-4; 9 nucleotides line up with TRBD1. The end of the DNA is better explained by TRBJ2-7, so the J call may be wrong. This CDR3 comprises 13 residues. Germline-derived CDR1 and CDR2 are ENHRY and SYGVKD. DNA for the CDR3: TGTGCCGTACAAGCGGGACAGGGTGCCGAGCAGTACTTC. This codes for CAVQAGQGAEQYF.

Comment on this clonotype: One junction end does not reproduce the germline sequence, and a read error may be involved. The chain is built from TRBV5-1 and TRBJ2-1; 8 nucleotides agree with TRBD1. This CDR3 has 15 residues. The germline CDR1 and CDR2 sequences are SGHRS and YFSETQ. CDR3 in DNA: TGCGCCAGCAGGTTGGGACAGGCGAGCTACAATGAGCAGTTCTTC. This codes for CASRLGQASYNEQFF.

The chain has TRBV11-2 and TRBJ1-2; possible D gene TRBD1, 5 bases. V lost 1 base and J 1 base, leaving 13 bases between the germline ends. Germline V gene data show CDR1 as SGHAT and CDR2 as FQNNGV. The CDR3 loop spans 16 amino acids. CDR3 sequence: CASSLGGAASNYGYTF. CDR3 coding DNA: TGTGCCAGCAGCTTAGGCGGGGCAGCCAGTAACTATGGCTACACCTTC.

V is TRBV10-3 and J is TRBJ1-2; D gene unclear. The CDR3 sequence is 13 residues long. Trimming took 0 bases from V and 10 from J, leaving 12 bases between them. From germline, CDR1 is ENHRY and CDR2 SYGVKD. This chain's CDR3 is CAISESYSLSYTF. The CDR3 DNA reads as TGTGCCATCAGTGAGTCCTACAGCCTTTCCTACACCTTC.

For the CDR3, the DNA is TGTGCCAGCAGTTGGGGACAGGCCGGGGAGCTGTTTTTT. It translates to CASSWGQAGELFF. The rearrangement joins TRBV6-5 to TRBJ2-2; the match to TRBD1 covers 8 bases. The germline V gene has CDR1 MNHEY and CDR2 SVGAGI. The J segment lost 6 bases and the V segment lost 4 bases, leaving 1 base of the junction unmatched. This CDR3 has 13 amino acids.

On this clonotype itself: An end of the junction does not agree with germline; a read error may underlie this. The V and J genes are TRBV3-1 and TRBJ2-3; D may be TRBD1 (7 bases). Germline values: CDR1 LGHDT, CDR2 YNNKEL (reference sequence). The CDR3 consists of 16 residues. The CDR3 region is CASSQDYRGGTGTQYF. In DNA, the CDR3 is TGTGCCAGCAGCCAAGATTACAGGGGAGGAACAGGTACGCAGTATTTT.

This clonotype was detected only once. J is TRBJ1-1 and V is TRBV9; tentative D call: TRBD1 (6 bases). This CDR3 is built from 14 residues. Germline V gene lookup returns CDR1 SGDLS and CDR2 YYNGEE. V lost 3 bases and J lost 4, with 13 bases in between. The CDR3 loop is CASSDEQGVTEAFF. CDR3 in DNA: TGTGCCAGCAGCGACGAACAGGGAGTCACTGAAGCTTTCTTT.

The rearrangement links TRBV11-2 to TRBJ1-2; TRBD1 matches at 7 bases. Per germline, CDR1 SGHAT and CDR2 FQNNGV. With 4 bases clipped from V and 4 bases from J, the junction kept 9 bases outside the gene matches. The CDR3 has 15 amino acids. The CDR3 DNA reads TGTGCCAGCAGCTCAGGGCAGGGGGGCCCCTATGGCTACACCTTC. Translating gives CASSSGQGGPYGYTF.

This clonotype has more than one count but fewer than ten. The genes are TRBV7-3 and TRBJ2-3; D is unresolved. The CDR3 is made up of 15 amino acids. CDR1 SGHTA and CDR2 FQGTGA come from the germline V gene. The V and J ends lost 5 bases and 4 bases respectively, with 16 bases between them. The CDR3 sequence: CASSASRGRADTQYF. Written as DNA, the CDR3 is TGTGCCAGCAGCGCTAGTCGAGGCCGGGCAGATACGCAGTATTTT.

The chain carries TRBV27 and TRBJ1-1, with 7 bases lining up with TRBD1. CDR3 length: 15 amino acids. Unmatched junction bases numbered 8, after V lost 6 bases and J lost 1 base. Looked up from germline, CDR1 is MNHEY and CDR2 is SMNVEV (reference sequence). CDR3 residues: CASRVYRGANTEAFF. The CDR3 nucleotides read TGTGCCAGCAGGGTTTACAGGGGCGCGAACACTGAAGCTTTCTTT.

The chain has TRBV18 and TRBJ2-5, with 8 positions matching TRBD1. The J call could be wrong; TRBJ2-7 is a better fit for the DNA end. The germline V gene has CDR1 KGHSH and CDR2 LQKENI. This CDR3 has 14 residues. The CDR3 DNA is TGTGCCAGCTCCCCTCGGACAGGGTACGACGAGCAGTACTTC. Protein: CASSPRTGYDEQYF.

This chain uses TRBV9 with TRBJ2-1; TRBD2 aligns across 10 bases. The CDR3 is 14 residues long. V lost 7 bases, J lost 6 bases, and 7 bases stayed unmatched. Germline CDR1 and CDR2: SGDLS and YYNGEE. CDR3 coding DNA: TGTGCCAGCGGACGGACTAGCGGTCGCAATGAGCAGTTCTTC. Translation gives CASGRTSGRNEQFF. Full variable domain (outside the CDR3, taken from reference TRBV9 and TRBJ2-1): DSGVTQTPKHLITATGQRVTLRCSPRSGDLSVYWYQQSLDQGLQFLIQYYNGEERAKGNILERFSAQQFPDLHSELNLSSLELGDSALYFCASGRTSGRNEQFFGPGTRLTVL.

This chain uses TRBV10-3 with TRBJ2-7, with D possibly being TRBD2 (6 bases). The CDR3 is 13 amino acids. Per the germline V gene, CDR1 is ENHRY and CDR2 is SYGVKD. The ends were cut back, 0 bases at V and 3 bases at J, with 6 bases in the middle. CDR3 sequence reads: CAISESEGYEQYF. CDR3 DNA: TGTGCCATCAGTGAGTCGGAGGGCTACGAGCAGTACTTC.

This clonotype was counted between two and nine times. V usage is TRBV3-1 and J usage is TRBJ1-1; 9 positions match TRBD1. This CDR3 is built from 16 residues. Germline V gene sequence: CDR1 LGHDT, CDR2 YNNKEL (reference sequence). V shed 2 bases and J 6 bases; nucleotides not matched to a gene: 10. As DNA, the CDR3 is TGTGCCAGCAGCCAAATTAACAGGGGGCTGCAGCCTGAAGCTTTCTTT. It is translated as CASSQINRGLQPEAFF.

This chain uses TRBV6-2 or TRBV6-3 with TRBJ2-4; the match to TRBD2 covers 11 bases. The better agreement between TRBJ2-7 and the DNA end casts doubt on the J call. The CDR3 runs 17 residues. Looked up from germline, CDR1 is MNHEY and CDR2 is SVGEGT. The CDR3 region has the DNA TGTGCCAGCAGTTACAATATACTAGCGGGGGAGACCTACGAGCAGTACTTC. Protein sequence: CASSYNILAGETYEQYF.

V gene TRBV2 combines with J gene TRBJ2-5; TRBD1 is a possible D gene (7 bases). Trimming removed 6 bases at V and 4 bases at J, with 12 bases between. The CDR3 is made up of 13 amino acids. Looked up from germline, CDR1 is SNHLY and CDR2 is FYNNEI. The CDR3 sequence: CASRPRGAETQYF. CDR3 sequence (DNA): TGTGCCAGCAGACCCAGGGGGGCAGAGACCCAGTACTTC.

The chain carries TRBV29-1 and TRBJ1-1, with a tentative D call TRBD1 (6 bases). The CDR3 consists of 13 residues. The germline V and J ends were trimmed by 6 bases and 1 base, with 12 bases remaining between them. Germline loops: CDR1 SQVTM, CDR2 ANQGSEA. In DNA, the CDR3 is TGCAGCGTCGGACGGGGGGCGAACACTGAAGCTTTCTTT. Amino acids: CSVGRGANTEAFF. Combining the CDR3 with reference TRBV29-1 and TRBJ1-1 gives the whole variable domain SAVISQKPSRDICQRGTSLTIQCQVDSQVTMMFWYRQQPGQSLTLIATANQGSEATYESGFVIDKFPISRPNLTFSTLTVSNMSPEDSSIYLCSVGRGANTEAFFGQGTRLTVV.